Detailed here is one T cell receptor beta chain. Its antigen remains unidentified. Within one base of it there is no much larger clone, and no base qualities were kept. The CDR3 regions of human TCRbeta chains were analyzed by immunosequencing. On the study's bioinformatics: TCRs in the repertoires were matched against a reference library of SARS-CoV-2-specific TCRs that had been generated with the MIRA antigen-specificity platform. Breadth was defined as the fraction of unique TCRs that were SARS-CoV-2-associated, and depth was defined as the fraction of total T cells that were SARS-CoV-2-associated. Each spike-specific TCR was assigned to its reactive spike region and to a CD4 or CD8 class using the MIRA data. Log10-transformed breadth and depth values were compared by one-way ANOVA with Sidak's multiple comparisons tests. The source is immuneACCESS, and TCRdb retained only in-frame sequences with V and J called. Part of the clones is not carried over; for the studies checked, unresolved V genes explain less than half of this, and the remainder is unexplained. Clonal size and the V and J genes are those of that table, whereas D and trimming came from the DNA. Counted in this sample were some 120,000 clones; approximately 90% of them appeared once. The ten largest make up under 5.5% of the sample.

The CDR1 and CDR2 encoded by the germline V gene (reference sequence) are SEHNR and FQNEAQ. From its cysteine to its phenylalanine, the CDR3 spans 15 amino acids. Only CDR3 DNA is held: 45 bases, read in frame from base 1. From V the trimming removes 5 bases and from J it removes 4 bases, while the gene matches leave 9 bases of the junction unaccounted for. The data stem from a study of T cell responses to AZD1222 COVID-19 vaccine (dated by TCRdb to the early 2020s). Broadly, across the study: AZD1222 recipients whose second dose came at about 4 weeks and those whose second dose came at about 12 weeks were combined into one group, since spike-specific TCR depth and breadth did not differ between the two schedules. TCR sequencing covered some 250 trial participants: 207 given two doses of AZD1222 and approximately 26 given two doses of MenACWY control vaccine. Enrollment into the trials was organized by age into subgroups of 18-55, 56-69 and 70-plus years, and those subgroups contained about 150, 27 and 61 TCR-sequenced participants, respectively. The paper's findings and limits, for the study overall: Conclusions about previously exposed vaccinees are limited because only six or seven AZD1222 recipients were SARS-CoV-2 seropositive at baseline. Because no day 14 peak-response samples were available, the repertoires could be characterized only after the peak T cell response. Participants were mostly white British and included more females than males, and it was suggested by the authors that clonal diversity may have been underestimated. The whole spike protein was spanned by vaccine-associated CD4 TCRs, and dominant responses were seen in regions 160-218 and 743-854. After two AZD1222 doses, both the breadth and the depth of spike-specific TCRs were significantly higher than at day 0 and than in MenACWY recipients. In the small 56-69-year group, the increase in depth fell short of significance, most likely because of low power. Reportedly, almost half of the unique spike-specific TCRs recognized epitopes lying outside the regions that are mutated in the B.1.351 and B.1.1.7 variants.

Per the publication, the time point label means: baseline before first vaccination. Samples from vaccinated people were obtained from the UK trials COV001 and COV002, which included a single-blind randomized controlled phase 2/3 trial of AZD1222 (ChAdOx1 nCoV-19) in healthy adults. For TCRbeta chain sequencing, PBMC samples were collected from trial participants at day 0 and at day 28 after the second dose. The sample consisted of peripheral blood, taken on day 0 of AZD1222 vaccination. This sequence originates from an adult in good health. Recombination connected TRBV7-9 to TRBJ1-2, and 8 junctional nucleotides match TRBD1. DNA sequence: TGTGCCAGCAGCCCAAGGACAGGGAGGAGCTATGGCTACACCTTC. The translation is CASSPRTGRSYGYTF.